This T cell receptor beta chain was documented in a study of blood T cell repertoires in COVID-19. Overall study: The United States, Italy and Spain supplied acute and convalescent COVID-19 samples. Nucleic acid was either cDNA or gDNA, and it came from T cells, B-cell-depleted T cells, or PBMCs.

How the authors handled the data: How many nucleated cells were present was estimated from reference gene primer amplification. Data came from immunoSEQ multiplex PCR; TCRdb stores just in-frame clones and leaves some out. V and J calls and clone size are those listed in that table; D and trimming were worked out from the DNA. The sample shows some 220,000 clones, approximately 86% of them seen only once. Germline lookup yields CDR1 SNHLY and CDR2 FYNNEI. Trimming shortened V by 6 bases and J by 8 bases, and 13 bases separated the two germline ends. The CDR3 runs to 12 residues. The specimen sequenced was peripheral blood. V and J are TRBV2 and TRBJ1-2; D is unclear. The sequence came from a woman in her sixties with active or convalescent COVID-19. CDR3 sequence: CASSEDERGYTF. Here the CDR3 DNA reads TGTGCCAGCAGCGAGGACGAGCGGGGCTACACCTTC.